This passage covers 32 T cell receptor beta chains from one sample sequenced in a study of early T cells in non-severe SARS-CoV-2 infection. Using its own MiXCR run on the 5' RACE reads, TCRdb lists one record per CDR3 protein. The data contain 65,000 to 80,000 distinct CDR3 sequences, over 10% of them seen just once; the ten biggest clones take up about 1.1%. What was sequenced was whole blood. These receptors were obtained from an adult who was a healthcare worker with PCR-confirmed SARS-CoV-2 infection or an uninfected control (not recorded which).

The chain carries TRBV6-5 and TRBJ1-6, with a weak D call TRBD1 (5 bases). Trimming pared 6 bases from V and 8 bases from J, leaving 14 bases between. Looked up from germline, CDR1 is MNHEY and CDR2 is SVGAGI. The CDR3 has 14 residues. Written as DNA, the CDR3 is TGTGCCAGCAGCTTGGGGGGGGACCATTCACCCCTCCACTTT. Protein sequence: CASSLGGDHSPLHF.

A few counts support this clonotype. This CDR3 is CSVRTGRETQYF. In nucleotides, the CDR3 is TGCAGCGTCAGGACAGGGAGAGAGACCCAGTACTTC. The gene calls are TRBV29-1 and TRBJ2-5, with 8 bases lining up with TRBD1. This CDR3 is built from 12 residues. Germline V gene sequence: CDR1 SQVTM, CDR2 ANQGSEA. J gave up 4 bases and V 6 bases, and 4 bases lay outside the gene matches.

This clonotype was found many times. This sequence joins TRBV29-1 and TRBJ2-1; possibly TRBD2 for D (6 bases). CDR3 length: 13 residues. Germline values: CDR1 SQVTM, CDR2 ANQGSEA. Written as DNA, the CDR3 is TGCACCTATACGTGGGGGGCCTACAATGAGCAGTTCTTC. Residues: CTYTWGAYNEQFF.

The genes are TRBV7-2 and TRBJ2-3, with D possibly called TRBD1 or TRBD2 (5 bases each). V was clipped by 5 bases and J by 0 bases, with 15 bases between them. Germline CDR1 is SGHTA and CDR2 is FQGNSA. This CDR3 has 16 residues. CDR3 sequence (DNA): TGTGCCAGCAGCCCCGCTGGCTGGGGGAGCACAGATACGCAGTATTTT. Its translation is CASSPAGWGSTDTQYF.

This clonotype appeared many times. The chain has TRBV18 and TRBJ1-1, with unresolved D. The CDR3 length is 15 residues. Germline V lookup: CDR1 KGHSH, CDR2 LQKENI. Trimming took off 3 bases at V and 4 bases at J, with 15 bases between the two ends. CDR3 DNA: TGTGCCAGCTCACCGATGGCTTCGCCGAGCACTGAAGCTTTCTTT. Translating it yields CASSPMASPSTEAFF. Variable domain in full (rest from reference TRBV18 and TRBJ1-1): NAGVMQNPRHLVRRRGQEARLRCSPMKGHSHVYWYRQLPEEGLKFMVYLQKENIIDESGMPKERFSAEFPKEGPSILRIQQVVRGDSAAYFCASSPMASPSTEAFFGQGTRLTVV.

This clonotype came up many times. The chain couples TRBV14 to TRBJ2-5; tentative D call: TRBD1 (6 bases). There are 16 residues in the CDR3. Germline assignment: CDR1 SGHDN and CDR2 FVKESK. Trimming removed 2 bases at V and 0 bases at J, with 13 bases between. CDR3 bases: TGTGCCAGCAGCCAATCGGACAGAACGTACCAAGAGACCCAGTACTTC. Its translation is CASSQSDRTYQETQYF.

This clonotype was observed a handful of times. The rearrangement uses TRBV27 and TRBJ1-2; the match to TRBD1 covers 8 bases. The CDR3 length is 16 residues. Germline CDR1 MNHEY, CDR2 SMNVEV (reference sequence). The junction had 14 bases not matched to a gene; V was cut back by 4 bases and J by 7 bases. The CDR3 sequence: CASSSTPAGGSGGYTF. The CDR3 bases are TGTGCCAGCAGTTCGACCCCCGCAGGGGGCAGTGGTGGCTACACCTTC.

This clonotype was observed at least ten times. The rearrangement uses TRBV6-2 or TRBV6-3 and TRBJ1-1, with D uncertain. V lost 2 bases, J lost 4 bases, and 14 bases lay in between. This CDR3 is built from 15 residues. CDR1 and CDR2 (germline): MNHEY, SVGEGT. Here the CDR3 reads CASSYRTGRFTEAFF. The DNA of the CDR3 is TGTGCCAGCAGTTACCGGACGGGGAGGTTCACTGAAGCTTTCTTT.

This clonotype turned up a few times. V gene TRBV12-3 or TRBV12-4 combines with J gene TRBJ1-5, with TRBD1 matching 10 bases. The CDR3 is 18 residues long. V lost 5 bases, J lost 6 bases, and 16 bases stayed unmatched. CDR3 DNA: TGTGCCAGCAGTGCCCGGACAGGGGGGGATGCGGCGGGTCAGCCCCAGCATTTT. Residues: CASSARTGGDAAGQPQHF.

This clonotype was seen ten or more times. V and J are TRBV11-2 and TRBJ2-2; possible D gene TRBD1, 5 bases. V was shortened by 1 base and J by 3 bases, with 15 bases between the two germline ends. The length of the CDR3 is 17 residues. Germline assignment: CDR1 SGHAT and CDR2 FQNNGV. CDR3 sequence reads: CASSLARDSYHTGELFF. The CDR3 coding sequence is TGTGCCAGCAGCTTAGCTCGCGACAGCTACCACACCGGGGAGCTGTTTTTT.

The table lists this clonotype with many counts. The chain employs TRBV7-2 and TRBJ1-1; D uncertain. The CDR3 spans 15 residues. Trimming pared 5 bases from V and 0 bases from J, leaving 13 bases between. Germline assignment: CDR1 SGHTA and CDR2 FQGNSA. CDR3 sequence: CASSPQWGVNTEAFF. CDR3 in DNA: TGTGCCAGCAGCCCCCAGTGGGGAGTGAACACTGAAGCTTTCTTT.

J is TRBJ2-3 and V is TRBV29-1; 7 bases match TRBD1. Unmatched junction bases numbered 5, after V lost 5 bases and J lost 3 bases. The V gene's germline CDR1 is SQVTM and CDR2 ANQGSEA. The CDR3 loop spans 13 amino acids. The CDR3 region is CSVRDSTTDTQYF. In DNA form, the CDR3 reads TGCAGCGTTCGGGACAGCACGACAGATACGCAGTATTTT.

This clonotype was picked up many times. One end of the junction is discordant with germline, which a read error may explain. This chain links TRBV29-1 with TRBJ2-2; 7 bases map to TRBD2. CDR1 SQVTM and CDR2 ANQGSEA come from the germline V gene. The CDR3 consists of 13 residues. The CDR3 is CSAAGVLAGEVFF. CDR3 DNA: TGCAGCGCGGCGGGGGTTCTGGCCGGGGAGGTGTTTTTT.

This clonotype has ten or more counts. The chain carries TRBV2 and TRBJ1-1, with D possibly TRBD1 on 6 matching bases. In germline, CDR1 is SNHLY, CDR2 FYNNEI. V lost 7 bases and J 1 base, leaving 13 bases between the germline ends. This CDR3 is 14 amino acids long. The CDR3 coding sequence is TGTGCCAGCACCCTGGGGACACCGAACACTGAAGCTTTCTTT. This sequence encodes CASTLGTPNTEAFF.

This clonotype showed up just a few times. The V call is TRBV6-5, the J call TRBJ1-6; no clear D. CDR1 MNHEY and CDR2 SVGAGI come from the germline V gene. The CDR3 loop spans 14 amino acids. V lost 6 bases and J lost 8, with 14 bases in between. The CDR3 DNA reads TGTGCCAGCAGCCCAGTTACTCAGTATTCACCCCTCCACTTT. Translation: CASSPVTQYSPLHF.

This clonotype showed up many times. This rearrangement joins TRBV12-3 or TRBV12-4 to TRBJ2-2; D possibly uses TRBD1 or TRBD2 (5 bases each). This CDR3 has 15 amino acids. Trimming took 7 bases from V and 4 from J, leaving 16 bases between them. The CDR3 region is CASNPGPRGTGELFF. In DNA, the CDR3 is TGTGCCAGCAACCCGGGGCCGAGGGGCACCGGGGAGCTGTTTTTT.

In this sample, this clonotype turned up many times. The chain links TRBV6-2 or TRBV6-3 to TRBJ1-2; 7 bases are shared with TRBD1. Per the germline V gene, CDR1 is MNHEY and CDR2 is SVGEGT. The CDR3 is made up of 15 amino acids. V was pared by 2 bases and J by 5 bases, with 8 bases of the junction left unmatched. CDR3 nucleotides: TGTGCCAGCAGTTACCAGGACAGGCTGGCGTATGGCTACACCTTC. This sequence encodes CASSYQDRLAYGYTF.

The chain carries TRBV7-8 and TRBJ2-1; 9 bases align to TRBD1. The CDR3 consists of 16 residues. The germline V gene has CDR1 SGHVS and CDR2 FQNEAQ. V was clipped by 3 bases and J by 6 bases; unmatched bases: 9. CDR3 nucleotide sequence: TGTGCCAGCAGCTTGGGAGGACAGGGGCCAACCAATGAGCAGTTCTTC. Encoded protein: CASSLGGQGPTNEQFF.

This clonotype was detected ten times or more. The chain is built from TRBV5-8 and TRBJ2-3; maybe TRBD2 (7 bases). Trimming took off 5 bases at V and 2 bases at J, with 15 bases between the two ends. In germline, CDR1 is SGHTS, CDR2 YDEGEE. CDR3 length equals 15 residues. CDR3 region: CASRPGAGATDTQYF. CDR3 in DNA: TGTGCCAGCAGGCCTGGGGCGGGGGCCACAGATACGCAGTATTTT. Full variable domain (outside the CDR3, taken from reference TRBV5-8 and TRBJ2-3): EAGVTQSPTHLIKTRGQQATLRCSPISGHTSVYWYQQALGLGLQFLLWYDEGEERNRGNFPPRFSGRQFPNYSSELNVNALELEDSALYLCASRPGAGATDTQYFGPGTRLTVL.

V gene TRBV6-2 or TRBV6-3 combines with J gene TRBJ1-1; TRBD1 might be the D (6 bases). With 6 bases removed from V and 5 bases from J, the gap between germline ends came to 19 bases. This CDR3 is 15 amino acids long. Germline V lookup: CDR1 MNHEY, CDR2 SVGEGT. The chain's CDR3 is CASSQSRGIRTEAFF. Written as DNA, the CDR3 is TGTGCCAGCAGCCAATCTAGGGGGATTAGGACTGAAGCTTTCTTT.

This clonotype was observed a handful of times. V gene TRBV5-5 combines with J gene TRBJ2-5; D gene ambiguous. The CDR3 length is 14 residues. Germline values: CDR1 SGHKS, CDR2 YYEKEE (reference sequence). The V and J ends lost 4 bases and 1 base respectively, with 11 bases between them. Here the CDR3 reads CASSPTMAQETQYF. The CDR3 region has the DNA TGTGCCAGCAGCCCCACTATGGCCCAAGAGACCCAGTACTTC.

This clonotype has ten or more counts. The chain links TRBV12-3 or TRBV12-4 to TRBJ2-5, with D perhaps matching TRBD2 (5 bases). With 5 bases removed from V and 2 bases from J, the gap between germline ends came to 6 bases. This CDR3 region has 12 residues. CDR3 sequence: CASSTRQETQYF. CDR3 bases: TGTGCCAGCAGTACTAGACAAGAGACCCAGTACTTC.

The CDR3 reads CASRPGWGFDGYTF. CDR3 nucleotides: TGTGCCAGCAGACCAGGATGGGGCTTTGATGGCTACACCTTC. The V and J genes are TRBV27 and TRBJ1-2, with TRBD1 as a possible D gene (5 bases). CDR1 and CDR2 (germline): MNHEY, SMNVEV (reference sequence). The V end lost 6 bases, the J end lost 6 bases, and 17 bases lay between the germline ends. The CDR3 loop spans 14 amino acids.

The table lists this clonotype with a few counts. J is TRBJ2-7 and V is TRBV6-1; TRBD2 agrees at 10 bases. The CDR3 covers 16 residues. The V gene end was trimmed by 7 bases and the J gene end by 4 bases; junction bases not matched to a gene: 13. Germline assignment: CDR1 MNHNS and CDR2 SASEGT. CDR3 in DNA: TGTGCCAGCATTGGCTACACGGCTAGCGGGGGATACGAGCAGTACTTC. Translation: CASIGYTASGGYEQYF.

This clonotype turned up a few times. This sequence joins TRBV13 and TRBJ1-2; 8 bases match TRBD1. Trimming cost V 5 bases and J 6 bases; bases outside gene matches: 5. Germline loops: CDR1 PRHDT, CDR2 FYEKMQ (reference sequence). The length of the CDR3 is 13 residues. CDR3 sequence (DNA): TGTGCCAGCAGCCCGGGACAGGTAGATGGCTACACCTTC. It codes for CASSPGQVDGYTF.

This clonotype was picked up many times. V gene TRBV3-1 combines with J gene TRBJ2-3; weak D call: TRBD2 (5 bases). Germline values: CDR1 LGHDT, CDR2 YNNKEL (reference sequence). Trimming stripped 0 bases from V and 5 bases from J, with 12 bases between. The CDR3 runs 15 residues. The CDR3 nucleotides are TGTGCCAGCAGCCAAGATCCCGTCGCGGGAGATACGCAGTATTTT. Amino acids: CASSQDPVAGDTQYF.

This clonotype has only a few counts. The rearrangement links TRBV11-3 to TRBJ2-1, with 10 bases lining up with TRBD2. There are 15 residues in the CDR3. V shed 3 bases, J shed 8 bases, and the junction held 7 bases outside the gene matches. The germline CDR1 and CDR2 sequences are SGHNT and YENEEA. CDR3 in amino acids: CASSFLAGVGDEQFF. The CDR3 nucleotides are TGTGCCAGCAGCTTTCTAGCGGGAGTTGGGGATGAGCAGTTCTTC.

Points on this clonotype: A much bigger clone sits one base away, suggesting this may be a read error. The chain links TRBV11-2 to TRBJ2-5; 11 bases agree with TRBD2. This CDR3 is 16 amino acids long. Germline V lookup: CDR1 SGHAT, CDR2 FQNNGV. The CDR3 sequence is CVSSPSLAGGQETQYF. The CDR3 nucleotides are TGTGTCAGCAGCCCCTCCCTAGCGGGGGGACAAGAGACCCAGTACTTC.

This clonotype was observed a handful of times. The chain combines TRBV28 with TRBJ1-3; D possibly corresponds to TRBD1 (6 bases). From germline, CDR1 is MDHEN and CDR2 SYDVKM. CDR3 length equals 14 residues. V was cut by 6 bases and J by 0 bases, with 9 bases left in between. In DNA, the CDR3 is TGTGCCAGCAGGGACAGCCACTCTGGAAACACCATATATTTT. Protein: CASRDSHSGNTIYF. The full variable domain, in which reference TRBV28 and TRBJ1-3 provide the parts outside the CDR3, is DVKVTQSSRYLVKRTGEKVFLECVQDMDHENMFWYRQDPGLGLRLIYFSYDVKMKEKGDIPEGYSVSREKKERFSLILESASTNQTSMYLCASRDSHSGNTIYFGEGSWLTVV.

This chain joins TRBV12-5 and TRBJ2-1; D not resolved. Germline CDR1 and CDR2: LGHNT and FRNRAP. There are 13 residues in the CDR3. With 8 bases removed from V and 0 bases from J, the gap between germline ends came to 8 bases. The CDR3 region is CASRLSSYNEQFF. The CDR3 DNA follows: TGTGCTAGTCGATTGAGCTCCTACAATGAGCAGTTCTTC.

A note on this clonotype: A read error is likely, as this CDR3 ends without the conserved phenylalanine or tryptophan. The CDR3 nucleotides read TGTGCCAGCAGTATTAGGCCAGGGGAATCCTACAATGAGCAGTTCTCC. Protein sequence: CASSIRPGESYNEQFS. This chain links TRBV7-8 with TRBJ2-1; possible D gene TRBD1, 6 bases. The ends were cut back, 6 bases at V and 1 base at J, with 16 bases in the middle. This CDR3 is built from 16 residues. The germline gives CDR1 SGHVS, CDR2 FQNEAQ.

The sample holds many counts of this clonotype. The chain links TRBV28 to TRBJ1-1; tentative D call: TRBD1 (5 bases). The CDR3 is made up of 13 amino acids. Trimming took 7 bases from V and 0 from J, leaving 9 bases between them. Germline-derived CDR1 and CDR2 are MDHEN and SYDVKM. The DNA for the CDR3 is TGTGCCAGCACCCGGACACTGAACACTGAAGCTTTCTTT. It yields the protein CASTRTLNTEAFF.